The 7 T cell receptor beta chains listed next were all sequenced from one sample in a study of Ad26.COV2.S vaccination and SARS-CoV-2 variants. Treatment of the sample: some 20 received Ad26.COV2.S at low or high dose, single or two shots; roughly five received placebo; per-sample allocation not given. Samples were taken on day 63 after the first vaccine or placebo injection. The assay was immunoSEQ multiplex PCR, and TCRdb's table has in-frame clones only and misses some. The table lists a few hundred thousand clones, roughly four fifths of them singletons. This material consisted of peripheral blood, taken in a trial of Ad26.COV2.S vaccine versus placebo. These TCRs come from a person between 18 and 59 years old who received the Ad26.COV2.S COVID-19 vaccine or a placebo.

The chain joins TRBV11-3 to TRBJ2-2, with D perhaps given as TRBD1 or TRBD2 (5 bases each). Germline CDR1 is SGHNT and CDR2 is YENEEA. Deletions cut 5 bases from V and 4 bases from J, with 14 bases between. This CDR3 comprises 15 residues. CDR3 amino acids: CASSADSGGTGELFF. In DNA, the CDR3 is TGTGCCAGCAGCGCAGACAGTGGGGGCACCGGGGAGCTGTTTTTT. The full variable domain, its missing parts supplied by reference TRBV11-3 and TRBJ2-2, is EAGVVQSPRYKIIEKKQPVAFWCNPISGHNTLYWYLQNLGQGPELLIRYENEEAVDDSQLPKDRFSAERLKGVDSTLKIQPAELGDSAVYLCASSADSGGTGELFFGEGSRLTVL.

The chain's CDR3 is CASMTGGYSNQPQHF. CDR3 in DNA: TGTGCCAGCATGACAGGGGGTTATAGCAATCAGCCCCAGCATTTT. This chain uses TRBV6-5 with TRBJ1-5; 9 bases are a match to TRBD1. The germline gives CDR1 MNHEY, CDR2 SVGAGI. The CDR3 is 15 residues long. With 7 bases clipped from V and 0 bases from J, the junction kept 4 bases outside the gene matches.

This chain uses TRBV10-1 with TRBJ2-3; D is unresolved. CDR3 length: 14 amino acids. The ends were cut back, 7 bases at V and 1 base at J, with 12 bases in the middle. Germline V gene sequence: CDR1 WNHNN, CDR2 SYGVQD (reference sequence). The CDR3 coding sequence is TGCGCCAGCACCGATTCGACGGGCACAGATACGCAGTATTTT. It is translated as CASTDSTGTDTQYF.

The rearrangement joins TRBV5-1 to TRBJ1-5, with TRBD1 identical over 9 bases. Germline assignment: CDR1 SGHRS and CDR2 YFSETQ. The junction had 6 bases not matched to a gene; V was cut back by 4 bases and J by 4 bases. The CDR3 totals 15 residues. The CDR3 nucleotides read TGCGCCAGCAGCAGTGGGACAGGGCTTAATCAGCCCCAGCATTTT. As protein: CASSSGTGLNQPQHF.

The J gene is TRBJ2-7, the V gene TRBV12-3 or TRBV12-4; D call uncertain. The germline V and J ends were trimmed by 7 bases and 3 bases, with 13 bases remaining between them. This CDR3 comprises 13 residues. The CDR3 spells CASTDRALYEQYF. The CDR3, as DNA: TGTGCCAGCACCGACCGGGCCCTCTACGAGCAGTACTTC.

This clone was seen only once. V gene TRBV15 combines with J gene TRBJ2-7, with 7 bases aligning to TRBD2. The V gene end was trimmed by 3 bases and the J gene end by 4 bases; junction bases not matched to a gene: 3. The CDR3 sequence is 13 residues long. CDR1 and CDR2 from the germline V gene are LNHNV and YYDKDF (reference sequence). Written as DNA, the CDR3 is TGTGCCACCAGCAGGGGCGGGAGTTACGAGCAGTACTTC. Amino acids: CATSRGGSYEQYF. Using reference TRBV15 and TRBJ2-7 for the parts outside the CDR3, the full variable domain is DAMVIQNPRYQVTQFGKPVTLSCSQTLNHNVMYWYQQKSSQAPKLLFHYYDKDFNNEADTPDNFQSRRPNTSFCFLDIRSPGLGDTAMYLCATSRGGSYEQYFGPGTRLTVT.

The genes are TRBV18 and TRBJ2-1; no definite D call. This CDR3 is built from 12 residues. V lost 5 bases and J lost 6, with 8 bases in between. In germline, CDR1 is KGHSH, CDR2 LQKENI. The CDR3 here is CASSSSGNEQFF. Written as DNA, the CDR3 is TGTGCCAGCTCAAGTTCCGGCAATGAGCAGTTCTTC.